Listed here are 8 T cell receptor beta chains from one sample, sequenced in a study of blood T cell repertoires in COVID-19. Sequencing was performed with immunoSEQ multiplex PCR; in TCRdb, only in-frame clones are kept and a portion is missing. The sample has more than 65,000 clones, roughly 82% seen once; the top ten hold 20% to 25%. The specimen was peripheral blood. The origin of the receptors is a woman in her forties or fifties with acute or convalescent COVID-19.

This clone was counted once. The chain employs TRBV9 and TRBJ2-3; D remains ambiguous. Per germline, CDR1 SGDLS and CDR2 YYNGEE. Trimming removed 3 bases at V and 3 bases at J, with 14 bases between. This CDR3 is built from 15 residues. DNA for the CDR3: TGTGCCAGCAGCGGACTTATAACCGGTACAGATACGCAGTATTTT. Its translation: CASSGLITGTDTQYF.

The chain uses TRBV3-1 (or the pseudogene TRBV3-2) and TRBJ2-3; tentative D call: TRBD2 (8 bases). Germline V lookup: CDR1 LGHDT, CDR2 YNNKEL (reference sequence). The length of the CDR3 is 15 residues. V was clipped by 2 bases and J by 5 bases, with 14 bases between them. This chain's CDR3 is CASSQSGRQGDTQYF. In nucleotides, the CDR3 is TGTGCCAGCAGCCAAAGCGGGAGACAGGGAGATACGCAGTATTTT.

V and J are TRBV9 and TRBJ2-1; 9 nucleotides match TRBD1. There are 15 residues in the CDR3. Germline trimming cut 4 bases from V and 5 bases from J; bases unmatched to any gene: 7. Germline loops: CDR1 SGDLS, CDR2 YYNGEE. CDR3: CASSFWDRANNEQFF. The CDR3 DNA is TGTGCCAGCAGCTTCTGGGACAGGGCCAACAATGAGCAGTTCTTC.

The V call is TRBV12-5, the J call TRBJ2-1, with a possible D match to TRBD2 (5 bases). The CDR3 is 12 residues long. CDR1 is LGHNT, CDR2 FRNRAP, per germline. Trimming took 5 bases from V and 10 from J, leaving 12 bases between them. CDR3 DNA: TGTGCTAGTGGTCTCCTGACGGGAGAGCAGTTCTTC. This translates into CASGLLTGEQFF.

The chain employs TRBV29-1 and TRBJ2-3; D perhaps matches TRBD1 (5 bases). The length of the CDR3 is 15 residues. V was clipped by 6 bases and J by 0 bases, with 16 bases between them. CDR1 SQVTM and CDR2 ANQGSEA come from the germline V gene. In nucleotides, the CDR3 is TGCAGCGTGGTGCTAGGGGCCGGTAGCACAGATACGCAGTATTTT. Amino acid sequence: CSVVLGAGSTDTQYF.

V and J are TRBV5-4 and TRBJ1-1; 8 bases are a match to TRBD1. V was clipped by 0 bases and J by 6 bases; unmatched bases: 10. The CDR3 sequence is 16 residues long. Germline CDR1 SGHNT, CDR2 YYREEE (reference sequence). CDR3: CASSLETQGAGAEAFF. For the CDR3, the DNA is TGTGCCAGCAGCTTGGAAACGCAGGGGGCAGGCGCTGAAGCTTTCTTT. The full variable domain, with the rest looked up from reference TRBV5-4 and TRBJ1-1, is ETGVTQSPTHLIKTRGQQVTLRCSSQSGHNTVSWYQQALGQGPQFIFQYYREEENGRGNFPPRFSGLQFPNYSSELNVNALELDDSALYLCASSLETQGAGAEAFFGQGTRLTVV.

The CDR3 DNA reads as TGTGCCAGCAGTCCCCCTTCACAGAGCCTAGCGGGATTCACAGATACGCAGTATTTT. It codes for CASSPPSQSLAGFTDTQYF. The chain employs TRBV27 and TRBJ2-3; 9 bases match TRBD2. V was pared by 5 bases and J by 2 bases, with 17 bases of the junction left unmatched. Germline values: CDR1 MNHEY, CDR2 SMNVEV (reference sequence). This CDR3 spans 19 amino acids.

This sequence joins TRBV10-1 and TRBJ1-6; TRBD1 might be the D (5 bases). Germline V gives CDR1 WNHNN, CDR2 SYGVQD (reference sequence). Between the trimmed V and J ends, which lost 0 bases and 10 bases, there was a span of 22 bases. The CDR3 length is 18 residues. The DNA for the CDR3 is TGCGCCAGCAGTGAGTCTAGGGGTTACGTAGGGGATAGATCACCCCTCCACTTT. This gives the protein CASSESRGYVGDRSPLHF.